The TCR beta chain under discussion was sequenced for a study of cytomegalovirus exposure and HLA in healthy donors. This clone has a single count. Its antigen is unknown. Study-wide results and caveats: Within the 100 to 150 validation repertoires, first-cohort TCR clusters tended to co-occur, according to a later analysis. Researchers counted 164 TCR beta chains as cytomegalovirus-associated.

This CDR3 has 16 amino acids. The V gene end was trimmed by 1 base and the J gene end by 7 bases; junction bases not matched to a gene: 8. CDR1 and CDR2 (germline): SGHAT, FQDESV (reference sequence). Assay: immunoSEQ multiplex PCR; the TCRdb copy retains only in-frame clones and omits some. Counted here are 180,000 or so clones, 86% occurring once; the ten biggest clones make up 7.2%. The TCR sequence derives from a man aged 25-45 years in good health and CMV-seropositive. What was sequenced was PBMCs. The chain carries TRBV11-1 and TRBJ2-2, with 8 bases matching TRBD1. Here the CDR3 reads CASSLVAQGAGGELFF. CDR3 nucleotides: TGTGCCAGCAGCTTAGTGGCCCAGGGGGCAGGCGGGGAGCTGTTTTTT. Based on the CDR3 plus reference TRBV11-1 and TRBJ2-2, the full variable domain is EAEVAQSPRYKITEKSQAVAFWCDPISGHATLYWYRQILGQGPELLVQFQDESVVDDSQLPKDRFSAERLKGVDSTLKIQPAELGDSAMYLCASSLVAQGAGGELFFGEGSRLTVL.